The 30 T cell receptor beta chains presented below share a single source sample, sequenced in a study of CD8+CD57+ T cells in acquired aplastic anemia. Both TCR beta VDJ combination and CDR3 sequence profiling were carried out. Genomic DNA was the template for this profiling. One entry per CDR3 protein, called by TCRdb with MiXCR from the reads. The sample contains 190,000 or so distinct CDR3 sequences, approximately 57% of which appear only once. Sequencing was performed on sorted CD4+, CD8+, or CD8+CD57+ T cells (not recorded which) from PBMCs. The receptor source for this set is a human donor in good health.

This sequence joins TRBV4-2 and TRBJ2-5; D is unresolved. The length of the CDR3 is 15 residues. The germline CDR1 and CDR2 sequences are LGHNA and YNFKEQ. V was cut by 1 base and J by 7 bases, with 16 bases left in between. Here the CDR3 reads CASSQAMEYDGTQYF. In DNA form, the CDR3 reads TGTGCCAGCAGCCAAGCGATGGAGTACGATGGGACCCAGTACTTC.

The gene calls are TRBV12-3 or TRBV12-4 and TRBJ1-2; D is unresolved. V was pared by 5 bases and J by 6 bases, with 7 bases between. CDR3 length: 11 residues. CDR3 coding DNA: TGTGCCAGCAGTCACAACAATGGCTACACCTTC. It encodes CASSHNNGYTF.

This clonotype appeared a few times. The V gene is TRBV6-5, the J gene TRBJ1-5; 10 bases align to TRBD1. V lost 6 bases to trimming and J lost 4 bases; unmatched junction nucleotides: 9. Germline V gene sequence: CDR1 MNHEY, CDR2 SVGAGI. The CDR3 runs 16 residues. CDR3 amino acids: CASRPGQGDGNQPQHF. The CDR3 region has the DNA TGTGCCAGCAGACCTGGACAGGGGGATGGAAATCAGCCCCAGCATTTT.

This clonotype was detected many times. The chain employs TRBV24-1 and TRBJ2-7; D might be TRBD2 (5 bases). Trimming took off 0 bases at V and 4 bases at J, with 6 bases between the two ends. The germline CDR1 and CDR2 sequences are KGHDR and SFDVKD. This CDR3 comprises 13 residues. The CDR3 sequence: CATSDLRGYEQYF. The CDR3 DNA follows: TGTGCCACCAGTGATTTGCGAGGGTACGAGCAGTACTTC.

V usage is TRBV19 and J usage is TRBJ1-5, with a tentative D call TRBD1 (6 bases). Germline V CDR1 and CDR2: LNHDA, SQIVND (reference sequence). Between the trimmed V and J ends, which lost 7 bases and 3 bases, there was a span of 13 bases. The CDR3 has 14 residues. In DNA, the CDR3 is TGTGCCAGTAAGCGCGGGGGCCTCAATCAGCCCCAGCATTTT. Amino acid sequence: CASKRGGLNQPQHF.

The rearrangement uses TRBV9 and TRBJ2-7; TRBD2 aligns across 15 bases. The assigned J gene may be wrong: the sequence end matches TRBJ2-1 better. The CDR3 consists of 20 residues. Per the germline V gene, CDR1 is SGDLS and CDR2 is YYNGEE. CDR3: CASSAPGLAGGPYSYNEQFF. DNA for the CDR3: TGTGCCAGCAGCGCGCCCGGACTAGCGGGGGGGCCATACTCCTACAATGAGCAGTTCTTC.

Worth noting for this clonotype: The junction shows a germline mismatch at one end, possibly a read error. The rearrangement uses TRBV7-9 and TRBJ2-7; weak D call: TRBD1 (5 bases). Per germline, CDR1 SEHNR and CDR2 FQNEAQ (reference sequence). This CDR3 region has 14 residues. The CDR3 nucleotides are TGTGCCAGCAGCTTACGTCAGGGTTCCCACGAGCTGTACTTC. This gives the protein CASSLRQGSHELYF.

This clonotype was seen only a few times. V and J are TRBV6-2 or TRBV6-3 and TRBJ2-2, with 8 bases matching TRBD2. The germline V gene has CDR1 MNHEY and CDR2 SVGEGT. The J segment lost 3 bases and the V segment lost 8 bases, leaving 5 bases of the junction unmatched. This CDR3 contains 14 residues. CDR3 coding DNA: TGTGCCAGCGGGGGACTAGAGGACACCGGGGAGCTGTTTTTT. It translates to CASGGLEDTGELFF.

The rearrangement joins TRBV10-3 to TRBJ1-1; D is undetermined. Per the germline V gene, CDR1 is ENHRY and CDR2 is SYGVKD. V was shortened by 5 bases and J by 5 bases, with 12 bases between the two germline ends. The CDR3 covers 13 residues. The CDR3 DNA follows: TGTGCCATCAGTAACCCAGGTGGTACTGAAGCTTTCTTT. Translation: CAISNPGGTEAFF.

This CDR3 is CSVEAPGRGFEKLFF. The DNA of the CDR3 is TGCAGCGTTGAGGCCCCCGGCAGGGGGTTTGAAAAACTGTTTTTT. The chain couples TRBV29-1 to TRBJ1-4; 7 nucleotides match TRBD1. Trimming cost V 3 bases and J 7 bases; bases outside gene matches: 11. Germline lookup yields CDR1 SQVTM and CDR2 ANQGSEA. The CDR3 covers 15 residues.

Notes on this clonotype: The junction differs from germline at one of its ends, possibly a read error. The chain links TRBV10-2 to TRBJ2-3; 11 positions agree with TRBD1. The CDR3 length is 14 residues. CDR1 and CDR2 (germline): WSHSY, SAAADI. The CDR3 protein is CASRRGQGADTQYF. The CDR3 region has the DNA TGTGCCAGTAGAAGGGGACAGGGGGCAGATACGCAGTATTTT.

This clonotype occurred many times. The chain combines TRBV4-1 with TRBJ2-2; D gene uncertain. The CDR3 loop spans 13 amino acids. CDR1 and CDR2 (germline): MGHRA, YSYEKL. Trimming removed 1 base from V and 7 bases from J, with 7 bases in between. The CDR3 DNA sequence: TGCGCCAGCAGCCAAGGGGTGGACGGGGAGCTGTTTTTT. It codes for CASSQGVDGELFF.

The V and J genes are TRBV7-9 and TRBJ2-2, with TRBD1 matching 9 bases. J was trimmed by 1 base and V by 5 bases; bases with no gene match: 2. The CDR3 consists of 15 residues. CDR1 is SEHNR, CDR2 FQNEAQ, per germline (reference sequence). The CDR3 sequence: CASSGTGRNTGELFF. Written as DNA, the CDR3 is TGTGCCAGCAGCGGGACAGGGCGGAACACCGGGGAGCTGTTTTTT.

The chain recombines TRBV3-1 with TRBJ2-5, with TRBD2 as a possible D gene (7 bases). The CDR3 contains 15 residues. CDR1 and CDR2 from the germline V gene are LGHDT and YNNKEL (reference sequence). V dropped 1 base and J dropped 0 bases, with 9 bases sitting between them. In DNA form, the CDR3 reads TGTGCCAGCAGCCAAGGGGAGGGGGACCAAGAGACCCAGTACTTC. Translation gives CASSQGEGDQETQYF.

The chain couples TRBV29-1 to TRBJ2-7; no reliable D call. The V end lost 4 bases, the J end lost 2 bases, and 9 bases lay between the germline ends. Germline V gene lookup returns CDR1 SQVTM and CDR2 ANQGSEA. The CDR3 has 12 residues. The CDR3 loop reads CSVAEGTYEQYF. The CDR3 DNA sequence: TGCAGCGTTGCTGAAGGGACCTACGAGCAGTACTTC.

The CDR3 here is CASSIRVSGNTIYF. The CDR3, as DNA: TGTGCCAGCAGCATCAGGGTCTCTGGAAACACCATATATTTT. The V and J genes are TRBV7-2 and TRBJ1-3; D is perhaps TRBD1 (5 bases). The V gene lost 5 bases and the J gene lost 0 bases, with 8 bases spanning the gap. This CDR3 spans 14 amino acids. The V gene's germline CDR1 is SGHTA and CDR2 FQGNSA.

J is TRBJ2-3 and V is TRBV11-3; the D gene could be TRBD1 or TRBD2 (5 bases each). Germline V gives CDR1 SGHNT, CDR2 YENEEA. The CDR3 is 14 amino acids. V lost 7 bases, J lost 7 bases, and 18 bases lay in between. The CDR3 is CASTGTGGGYTQYF. In nucleotides, the CDR3 is TGTGCCAGCACCGGGACCGGCGGTGGGTATACGCAGTATTTT.

The V gene is TRBV9, the J gene TRBJ2-7, with D possibly called TRBD1 or TRBD2 (6 bases each). Germline V CDR1 and CDR2: SGDLS, YYNGEE. The CDR3 has 15 residues. V was clipped by 0 bases and J by 2 bases, with 12 bases between them. CDR3 protein: CASSVGGGTTYEQYF. DNA for the CDR3: TGTGCCAGCAGCGTAGGTGGAGGGACAACCTACGAGCAGTACTTC.

This clonotype was observed at least ten times. V is TRBV20-1 and J is TRBJ2-1; no firm D call. CDR1 is DFQATT, CDR2 SNEGSKA, per germline (reference sequence). The length of the CDR3 is 13 residues. The V end was cut by 0 bases, the J end by 8 bases, with 11 bases between. The CDR3 DNA sequence: TGCAGTGCTAGAGATCAGGAGCCGTATGAGCAGTTCTTC. Encoded protein: CSARDQEPYEQFF.

The V and J genes are TRBV10-3 and TRBJ1-4; D gene ambiguous. CDR1 and CDR2 from the germline V gene are ENHRY and SYGVKD. The length of the CDR3 is 12 residues. The V and J ends lost 2 bases and 7 bases respectively, with 5 bases between them. This chain's CDR3 is CAISEDGEKLFF. In DNA, the CDR3 is TGTGCCATCAGTGAGGACGGTGAAAAACTGTTTTTT.

The genes are TRBV25-1 and TRBJ2-3, with no clear D. The CDR3 covers 15 residues. The V end was cut by 5 bases, the J end by 5 bases, with 17 bases between. Germline V gives CDR1 MGHDK, CDR2 SYGVNS. CDR3 loop: CASSKSWGAEDTQYF. Written as DNA, the CDR3 is TGTGCCAGCAGTAAGTCGTGGGGTGCGGAAGATACGCAGTATTTT.

The chain couples TRBV15 to TRBJ2-1; no reliable D call. This CDR3 is built from 13 residues. Per germline, CDR1 LNHNV and CDR2 YYDKDF (reference sequence). V shed 5 bases and J shed 8 bases, with 13 bases lying between them. The CDR3, as DNA: TGTGCCACCAGCTTAAGTGGGGTCTATGAGCAGTTCTTC. Protein product: CATSLSGVYEQFF. Full variable domain (outside the CDR3, taken from reference TRBV15 and TRBJ2-1): DAMVIQNPRYQVTQFGKPVTLSCSQTLNHNVMYWYQQKSSQAPKLLFHYYDKDFNNEADTPDNFQSRRPNTSFCFLDIRSPGLGDTAMYLCATSLSGVYEQFFGPGTRLTVL.

The V call is TRBV5-8, the J call TRBJ1-1; weak D call: TRBD1 (5 bases). V was cut by 1 base and J by 5 bases, with 12 bases left in between. The CDR3 runs 14 residues. The germline V gene encodes CDR1 SGHTS and CDR2 YDEGEE. For the CDR3, the DNA is TGTGCCAGCAGCTTGATCCCAGGGCGGACTGAAGCTTTCTTT. Its translation: CASSLIPGRTEAFF.

The V gene is TRBV6-2 or TRBV6-3, the J gene TRBJ2-1, with TRBD2 matching 11 bases. The J segment lost 3 bases and the V segment lost 4 bases, leaving 5 bases of the junction unmatched. Looked up from germline, CDR1 is MNHEY and CDR2 is SVGEGT. The CDR3 is 16 amino acids. This chain's CDR3 is CASSSDSGGGYNEQFF. For the CDR3, the DNA is TGTGCCAGCAGTTCCGATAGCGGGGGGGGCTACAATGAGCAGTTCTTC.

V is TRBV12-3 or TRBV12-4 and J is TRBJ1-5, with 7 nucleotides matching TRBD1. V was clipped by 5 bases and J by 4 bases; unmatched bases: 8. CDR3 length: 15 residues. The CDR3: CASSLRDRRNQPQHF. CDR3 nucleotide sequence: TGTGCCAGCAGTCTCCGGGACAGACGAAATCAGCCCCAGCATTTT.

The chain employs TRBV7-2 and TRBJ2-7, with a tentative D call TRBD1 (6 bases). Germline lookup yields CDR1 SGHTA and CDR2 FQGNSA. Trimming stripped 5 bases from V and 0 bases from J, with 14 bases between. The CDR3 runs 15 residues. CDR3 sequence: CASSRNTGISYEQYF. CDR3 sequence (DNA): TGTGCCAGCAGCCGGAACACAGGGATCTCCTACGAGCAGTACTTC.

The CDR3 region has the DNA TGCAGCGCCTCGACCATGGACAGGTACTATGGCTACACCTTC. This translates into CSASTMDRYYGYTF. V gene TRBV29-1 combines with J gene TRBJ1-2; 7 bases align to TRBD1. This CDR3 spans 14 amino acids. The germline CDR1 and CDR2 sequences are SQVTM and ANQGSEA. V shed 7 bases and J 3 bases; nucleotides not matched to a gene: 11. The variable domain in full, completed from reference TRBV29-1 and TRBJ1-2, reads SAVISQKPSRDICQRGTSLTIQCQVDSQVTMMFWYRQQPGQSLTLIATANQGSEATYESGFVIDKFPISRPNLTFSTLTVSNMSPEDSSIYLCSASTMDRYYGYTFGSGTRLTVV.

The gene calls are TRBV27 and TRBJ2-1; unclear D gene. Germline values: CDR1 MNHEY, CDR2 SMNVEV (reference sequence). CDR3 length equals 12 residues. Between the trimmed V and J ends, which lost 2 bases and 8 bases, there was a span of 7 bases. The CDR3 nucleotides are TGTGCCAGCAGTTTAAGAGGCTATGAGCAGTTCTTC. As protein: CASSLRGYEQFF.

This clonotype was detected many times. The CDR3 coding sequence is TGTGCCAGCAGCGGAACCCGCCTTTCAGGACAGGGGTACAATGAGCAGTTCTTC. As protein: CASSGTRLSGQGYNEQFF. The rearrangement uses TRBV7-8 and TRBJ2-1, with TRBD1 matching 9 bases. The CDR3 totals 18 residues. CDR1 and CDR2 (germline): SGHVS, FQNEAQ. The V segment lost 5 bases and the J segment 4 bases; nucleotides outside the gene matches: 15.

About this clonotype: As the CDR3 is not closed by the conserved phenylalanine or tryptophan, this likely results from a read error. This chain joins TRBV27 and TRBJ2-1; 7 nucleotides match TRBD1. Germline CDR1 is MNHEY and CDR2 is SMNVEV (reference sequence). J lost 7 bases, V lost 5 bases, and 8 bases had no gene match. The CDR3 consists of 14 residues. CDR3 protein: CASSIMGQINEQFS. DNA of the CDR3: TGTGCCAGCAGTATTATGGGACAGATTAATGAGCAGTTCTCC.